A selection of T cell receptor beta chains follows, all from one sample in a study of beta chain features in type 1 diabetes. The protocol was immunoSEQ multiplex PCR, while the TCRdb copy is restricted to in-frame clones and leaves out a portion. The profile covers about 290,000 clones, with roughly 8% appearing a single time and more than 1% taken by the ten largest. Sequencing was carried out using central memory CD4+ T cells from blood. Receptor source: a woman aged 18-29 years in good health. The CDR3 runs from the conserved cysteine through the conserved F or W. The D gene is left open where the match is weak. Rows may omit the clone size; those that give it use once, few, many or a size class.

d_call j_call clone_size v_call cdr3_aa cdr3_nt
NA TRBJ2-3 many TRBV5-1 CASSPPDLGDTQYF TGCGCCAGCAGCCCCCCGGACTTGGGTGATACGCAGTATTTT
NA TRBJ1-1 NA TRBV7-9 CASSLSGPEAFF TGTGCCAGCAGCTTATCGGGTCCTGAAGCTTTCTTT
NA TRBJ2-2 NA TRBV13 CASSLARAGGELFF TGTGCCAGCAGCTTAGCAAGGGCTGGAGGGGAGCTGTTTTTT
NA TRBJ2-5 NA TRBV25-1 CASREPGNRMETQYF TGTGCCAGCCGGGAACCGGGCAATCGAATGGAGACCCAGTACTTC
NA TRBJ2-1 few TRBV2 CASKFGSNEQFF TGTGCCAGCAAGTTTGGGTCCAATGAGCAGTTCTTC
TRBD1 TRBJ2-4 few TRBV2 CASRPMGQLNIQYF TGTGCCAGCAGACCCATGGGACAGTTAAACATTCAGTACTTC
TRBD2 TRBJ2-7 few TRBV14 CASSQLAGVSYEQYF TGTGCCAGCAGCCAGCTAGCGGGAGTCTCCTACGAGCAGTACTTC
TRBD1 TRBJ1-2 few TRBV30 CAWSVGGQYYGYTF TGTGCCTGGAGTGTAGGGGGACAGTACTATGGCTACACCTTC
NA TRBJ1-4 NA TRBV5-1 CASSPGKTNEKLFF TGCGCCAGCAGCCCAGGGAAGACTAATGAAAAACTGTTTTTT
NA TRBJ2-3 NA TRBV4-3 CASSQDRVRDYTDTQYF TGCGCCAGCAGCCAAGATCGGGTCCGGGATTACACAGATACGCAGTATTTT
NA TRBJ1-1 few TRBV19 CASTIQGGTEAFF TGTGCCAGTACCATACAGGGAGGAACTGAAGCTTTCTTT
NA TRBJ1-1 few TRBV9 CASSVVYNTEAFF TGTGCCAGCAGCGTAGTTTATAACACTGAAGCTTTCTTT
TRBD1 TRBJ2-7 few TRBV7-2 CASSQDRGGTGSSEQYF TGCGCCAGCAGCCAAGATCGAGGAGGGACAGGGTCCTCCGAGCAGTACTTC
TRBD1 TRBJ1-5 NA TRBV18 CASSPRRDSPNQPQHF TGTGCCAGCTCACCACGTAGGGACAGTCCCAATCAGCCCCAGCATTTT
NA TRBJ1-5 few TRBV7-9 CASSPTDLGQPQHF TGTGCCAGCAGCCCTACGGACCTGGGTCAGCCCCAGCATTTT
NA TRBJ2-5 few TRBV19 CASSPGYQETQYF TGTGCCAGCTCTCCTGGGTACCAAGAGACCCAGTACTTC
NA TRBJ2-3 NA TRBV30 CAWSPADTQYF TGTGCCTGGAGCCCCGCCGATACGCAGTATTTT
NA TRBJ1-6 few TRBV7-2 CASSFWRVGSPLHF TGTGCCAGCAGCTTTTGGCGAGTAGGGTCACCCCTCCACTTT
TRBD2 TRBJ2-2 NA TRBV29-1 CSATSPTGELFF TGCAGCGCGACTAGCCCCACCGGGGAGCTGTTTTTT